This T cell receptor (beta chain) was recovered during a study of cytomegalovirus exposure and HLA in healthy donors. Study at large: There were about 85 million unique TCRs (from HLA-typed donors) in an early data release. When 398 donors were genotyped, just over 80% of them were found to fall in the Caucasian-associated ancestry cluster.

Researchers ran the PCR with 60 Vbeta and 13 Jbeta primers. Data came from immunoSEQ multiplex PCR; TCRdb stores just in-frame clones and leaves some out. The sample shows 150,000 to 200,000 clones, 80% of them seen only once. The CDR3 is 13 residues long. Germline V gene data show CDR1 as MRHNA and CDR2 as SNTAGT. With 4 bases removed from V and 3 bases from J, the gap between germline ends came to 7 bases. The rearrangement uses TRBV6-4 and TRBJ1-5, with D possibly being TRBD1 (5 bases). The specimen was PBMCs. The origin of this receptor is a man in his forties or fifties in good health and CMV-seronegative. CDR3 DNA sequence: TGTGCCAGCAGTGTGGACACCAATCAGCCCCAGCATTTT. It yields the protein CASSVDTNQPQHF.